This TCR beta chain was recorded in a study of blood T cell repertoires in COVID-19. In germline, CDR1 is GTSNPN, CDR2 SVGIG (reference sequence). The CDR3 consists of 11 residues. The V end was cut by 8 bases, the J end by 14 bases, with 16 bases between. The assay was immunoSEQ multiplex PCR, and TCRdb's table has in-frame clones only and misses some. The table lists a few hundred thousand clones, 65% to 90% of them singletons. V usage is TRBV30 and J usage is TRBJ1-6; D may be TRBD1 (5 bases). This TCR was sampled from a woman aged 55 to 70 with COVID-19, enrolled during active disease. The material sequenced was peripheral blood. The CDR3 region is CARWDFSALHF. Here the CDR3 DNA reads TGTGCCCGGTGGGACTTTTCGGCCCTCCACTTT. Full variable domain (remainder filled in from reference TRBV30 and TRBJ1-6): SQTIHQWPATLVQPVGSPLSLECTVEGTSNPNLYWYRQAAGRGLQLLFYSVGIGQISSEVPQNLSASRPQDRQFILSSKKLLLSDSGFYLCARWDFSALHFGNGTRLTVT.